This TCR beta chain was identified during a study of cytomegalovirus exposure and HLA in healthy donors. The overall study: An earlier analysis found 117 million unique TCR beta sequences from approximately 170 million T cells.

It was with 60 Vbeta and 13 Jbeta primers that the PCR ran. Data came from immunoSEQ multiplex PCR; TCRdb stores just in-frame clones and leaves some out. The table lists over 95,000 clones, over 60% of them singletons. Of note for this clone: The antigen is unknown.

Broader study findings: Among donors in an Asian-associated ancestry cluster, a later analysis reportedly found fewer N-insertions than the roughly 670-donor mean. Analysis was carried out at a later point, and it linked a missense DCLRE1C variant to TCR beta V- and J-gene trimming. As immune exposure information, only CMV serostatus was available.

The CDR3 contains 15 residues. J gave up 2 bases and V 6 bases, and 9 bases lay outside the gene matches. Germline V lookup: CDR1 SNHLY, CDR2 FYNNEI. The sequenced material came from PBMCs. The chain has TRBV2 and TRBJ2-5, with TRBD1 matching 7 bases. This receptor was obtained from a female donor in good health and CMV-seronegative. CDR3 amino acids: CASRGAGGQQETQYF. In DNA form, the CDR3 reads TGTGCCAGCAGGGGCGCAGGGGGTCAACAAGAGACCCAGTACTTC.